This TCR beta chain was sequenced during a study of T cell responses to AZD1222 COVID-19 vaccine. On this clone: No antigen is known for it.

Study-level points and caveats: In a largely white British group with more females than males, clonal diversity was possibly underestimated. Repertoire sampling was restricted to post-peak T cell response timepoints.

Data came from immunoSEQ multiplex PCR; TCRdb stores just in-frame clones and leaves some out. The sample shows 150,000 or so clones, about 87% of them seen only once. V lost 2 bases, J lost 6 bases, and 9 bases stayed unmatched. The CDR3 has 16 residues. Per the germline V gene, CDR1 is MNHEY and CDR2 is SMNVEV (reference sequence). The chain has TRBV27 and TRBJ2-5; TRBD1 matches 10 bases. The TCR originated in an adult in good health. The source was peripheral blood, collected on day 0 of AZD1222 vaccination. CDR3 DNA: TGTGCCAGCAGTTTAGTTGGCCGGGACAGGGGAAAGACCCAGTACTTC. Its translation: CASSLVGRDRGKTQYF.